The 18 T cell receptor beta chains listed next were all sequenced from one sample in a study of neurological immune-mediated disorders (dated by TCRdb to about 2019). The library was obtained by 5' RACE. Sequencer: Illumina HiSeq 2500. The public reads were run again by TCRdb, first through fastp at Q25 and then through MiXCR, and only productive beta chains were kept. Each entry merges the rows of one CDR3 protein and shows their most common DNA and genes. The sample profile shows 66,000 or so distinct CDR3 sequences; 5.2% of them were found once. The ten largest clones represent 2.8% of the sample. Input material: PBMCs. Receptors originate from a woman aged 25-40 years with multiple sclerosis.

This clonotype was seen at least ten times. The chain links TRBV20-1 to TRBJ2-1; 13 nucleotides agree with TRBD2. Germline CDR1 and CDR2: DFQATT and SNEGSKA (reference sequence). The junction had 4 bases not matched to a gene; V was cut back by 6 bases and J by 5 bases. This CDR3 spans 14 amino acids. For the CDR3, the DNA is TGCAGTGCGACCGGGACTAGCGGGAACAATGAGCAGTTCTTC. Amino acid sequence: CSATGTSGNNEQFF.

The table lists this clonotype with a few counts. This chain links TRBV5-5 with TRBJ1-5; D gene uncertain. There are 14 residues in the CDR3. Per the germline V gene, CDR1 is SGHKS and CDR2 is YYEKEE (reference sequence). Trimming cost V 1 base and J 2 bases, with 7 bases left between them. The CDR3 DNA reads TGTGCCAGCAGCTTGTCACGGGGCAATCAGCCCCAGCATTTT. This gives the protein CASSLSRGNQPQHF.

This clonotype was detected only once. The chain couples TRBV7-9 to TRBJ2-2; D remains unclear. This CDR3 comprises 14 residues. CDR1 is SEHNR and CDR2 is FQNEAQ in the germline V gene (reference sequence). Trimming shortened V by 9 bases and J by 4 bases, and 15 bases separated the two germline ends. Written as DNA, the CDR3 is TGTGCCAGTAGCCCACCCGACTTCACCGGGGAGCTGTTTTTT. It translates to CASSPPDFTGELFF.

Ten or more counts support this clonotype. The V call is TRBV20-1, the J call TRBJ1-6; D possibly corresponds to TRBD1 (5 bases). Germline assignment: CDR1 DFQATT and CDR2 SNEGSKA (reference sequence). V was shortened by 0 bases and J by 7 bases, with 13 bases between the two germline ends. The CDR3 length is 15 residues. The DNA for the CDR3 is TGCAGTGCTAGAGATTTGGTCAGGGAGAATTCACCCCTCCACTTT. Translated: CSARDLVRENSPLHF.

The chain employs TRBV11-2 and TRBJ2-2; D tentatively fits TRBD1 or TRBD2 (6 bases each). Germline V lookup: CDR1 SGHAT, CDR2 FQNNGV. V dropped 8 bases and J dropped 3 bases, with 19 bases sitting between them. This CDR3 contains 16 residues. The CDR3 region is CASPGTLGGDTGELFF. Here the CDR3 DNA reads TGTGCCAGCCCGGGGACCTTGGGGGGCGACACCGGGGAGCTGTTTTTT.

This clonotype was found many times. This chain uses TRBV7-9 with TRBJ2-5; 13 bases agree with TRBD2. The CDR3 runs to 17 residues. The V and J ends lost 10 bases and 4 bases, in that order; junction bases with no gene match: 15. The germline gives CDR1 SEHNR, CDR2 FQNEAQ (reference sequence). The CDR3: CATPRGLAGPSGETQYF. Written as DNA, the CDR3 is TGTGCCACCCCCCGGGGACTAGCGGGGCCTTCTGGAGAGACCCAGTACTTC.

This clonotype was seen many times. The chain links TRBV20-1 to TRBJ1-2; D is uncertain. The CDR3 loop spans 14 amino acids. The ends were cut back, 3 bases at V and 5 bases at J, with 16 bases in the middle. CDR1 is DFQATT, CDR2 SNEGSKA, per germline (reference sequence). CDR3 nucleotides: TGCAGTGCTAGTAAAATATCAGGCAGTTATGGCTACACCTTC. This codes for CSASKISGSYGYTF.

The sample holds many counts of this clonotype. The V gene is TRBV5-1, the J gene TRBJ1-4, with D unresolved. Germline CDR1 is SGHRS and CDR2 is YFSETQ. V shed 0 bases and J shed 4 bases, with 7 bases lying between them. The length of the CDR3 is 14 residues. CDR3 bases: TGCGCCAGCAGCTTGGTCCAGATTAATGAAAAACTGTTTTTT. Protein product: CASSLVQINEKLFF.

In this sample, this clonotype turned up many times. V and J are TRBV5-5 and TRBJ2-3, with D tentatively TRBD1 (6 bases). This CDR3 has 14 amino acids. V was clipped by 1 base and J by 4 bases, with 10 bases between them. CDR1 is SGHKS and CDR2 is YYEKEE in the germline V gene (reference sequence). The CDR3 region has the DNA TGTGCCAGCAGCTTGAGGACAGCTTCAGATACGCAGTATTTT. This translates into CASSLRTASDTQYF.

This clonotype was seen at least ten times. This chain uses TRBV5-1 with TRBJ2-1; no reliable D call. The CDR3 has 13 residues. The germline V and J ends were trimmed by 0 bases and 4 bases, with 5 bases remaining between them. Looked up from germline, CDR1 is SGHRS and CDR2 is YFSETQ. The CDR3 DNA is TGCGCCAGCAGCTTGGCCAGATACAATGAGCAGTTCTTC. This translates into CASSLARYNEQFF.

A note on this clonotype: A much larger clone sits a single nucleotide away, making a read error possible. J is TRBJ2-4 and V is TRBV5-6; D unclear. This CDR3 is built from 11 residues. Per germline, CDR1 SGHDT and CDR2 YYEEEE. CDR3 coding DNA: TGTGCCAGCAGATTGGGGTCAACGTGGTACTTC. Amino acid sequence: CASRLGSTWYF.

The table lists this clonotype with many counts. The chain carries TRBV2 and TRBJ1-4; D is ambiguous. This CDR3 contains 12 residues. The germline V and J ends were trimmed by 3 bases and 7 bases, with 6 bases remaining between them. Germline V CDR1 and CDR2: SNHLY, FYNNEI. CDR3 sequence: CASSDAGEKLFF. Here the CDR3 DNA reads TGTGCCAGCAGTGATGCGGGTGAAAAACTGTTTTTT.

This clonotype showed up just a few times. This chain connects TRBV7-2 to TRBJ2-5, with D tentatively TRBD2 (5 bases). Germline lookup yields CDR1 SGHTA and CDR2 FQGNSA. There are 13 residues in the CDR3. V was pared by 1 base and J by 10 bases, with 13 bases between. The CDR3 nucleotides read TGTGCCAGCAGCTTAGTTACCCGGGAAAGCCAGTACTTC. Translating it yields CASSLVTRESQYF.

On this clonotype: A much larger clone lies one base from this, so it may be a read error. The chain uses TRBV20-1 and TRBJ2-1; D gene ambiguous. V was shortened by 5 bases and J by 4 bases, with 9 bases between the two germline ends. The CDR3 contains 12 residues. Germline V CDR1 and CDR2: DFQATT, SNEGSKA (reference sequence). The DNA for the CDR3 is TGCAGTGCTCACGGAAGTTACAATGAGCAGTTCTTC. Its protein is CSAHGSYNEQFF.

This clonotype has ten or more counts. This chain links TRBV20-1 with TRBJ2-1; TRBD2 might be the D (5 bases). The CDR3 is 14 amino acids. Per the germline V gene, CDR1 is DFQATT and CDR2 is SNEGSKA (reference sequence). Trimming shortened V by 3 bases and J by 3 bases, and 12 bases separated the two germline ends. The CDR3 DNA sequence: TGCAGTGCTAGGCGGGCGGAGCTCTACAATGAGCAGTTCTTC. This translates into CSARRAELYNEQFF.

The chain carries TRBV20-1 and TRBJ1-1; D uncertain. The germline gives CDR1 DFQATT, CDR2 SNEGSKA (reference sequence). This CDR3 spans 12 amino acids. The germline V and J ends were trimmed by 6 bases and 2 bases, with 10 bases remaining between them. DNA of the CDR3: TGCAGTGCACCGGACGTTAACACTGAAGCTTTCTTT. It specifies CSAPDVNTEAFF.

In this sample, this clonotype turned up a few times. A read error may produce the germline difference seen at one junction end. This CDR3 reads CASSSQVEGYSPLNF. The CDR3 nucleotides are TGTGCCAGCAGTTCCCAGGTGGAGGGGTACTCACCCCTCAACTTT. The V call is TRBV6-6, the J call TRBJ1-6; a possible D gene is TRBD1 (5 bases). The CDR3 is made up of 15 amino acids. Germline V gene data show CDR1 as MNHNY and CDR2 as SVGAGI (reference sequence).

This clonotype has ten or more counts. The chain combines TRBV29-1 with TRBJ2-3, with 9 positions matching TRBD1. CDR3 length equals 15 residues. Germline CDR1 reads SQVTM; CDR2 reads ANQGSEA. Trimming cost V 4 bases and J 2 bases; bases outside gene matches: 7. CDR3 region: CSVVRTGEYTDTQYF. The CDR3 nucleotides are TGCAGCGTTGTACGGACAGGGGAATACACAGATACGCAGTATTTT.